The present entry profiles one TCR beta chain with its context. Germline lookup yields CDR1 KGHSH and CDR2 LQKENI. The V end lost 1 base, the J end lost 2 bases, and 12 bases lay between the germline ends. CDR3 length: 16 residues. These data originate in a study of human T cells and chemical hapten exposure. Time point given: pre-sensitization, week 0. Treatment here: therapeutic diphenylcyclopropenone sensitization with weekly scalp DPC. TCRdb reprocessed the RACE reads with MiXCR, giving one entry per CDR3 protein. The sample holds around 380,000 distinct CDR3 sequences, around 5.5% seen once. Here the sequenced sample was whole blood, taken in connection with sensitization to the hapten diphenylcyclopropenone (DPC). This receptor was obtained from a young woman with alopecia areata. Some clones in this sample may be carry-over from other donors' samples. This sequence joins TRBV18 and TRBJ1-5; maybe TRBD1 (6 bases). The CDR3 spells CASSPLLSGGNQPQHF. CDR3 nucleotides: TGTGCCAGCTCACCACTCCTGTCAGGGGGCAATCAGCCCCAGCATTTT.